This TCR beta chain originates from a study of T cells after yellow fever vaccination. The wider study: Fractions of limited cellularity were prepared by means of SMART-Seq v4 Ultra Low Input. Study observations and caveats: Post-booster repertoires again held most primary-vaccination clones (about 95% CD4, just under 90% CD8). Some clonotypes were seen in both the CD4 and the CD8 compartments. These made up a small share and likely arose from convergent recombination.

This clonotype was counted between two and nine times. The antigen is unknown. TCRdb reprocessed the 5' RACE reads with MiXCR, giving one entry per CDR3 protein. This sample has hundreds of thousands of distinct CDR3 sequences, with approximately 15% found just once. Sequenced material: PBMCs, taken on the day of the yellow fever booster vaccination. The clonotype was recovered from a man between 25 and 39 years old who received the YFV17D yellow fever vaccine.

The CDR3 protein is CASSQDSEGHSPLHF. In DNA, the CDR3 is TGTGCCAGCAGCCAGGACAGCGAAGGTCATTCACCCCTCCACTTT. The gene calls are TRBV3-1 and TRBJ1-6; D is possibly TRBD1 (6 bases). Trimming took off 3 bases at V and 8 bases at J, with 14 bases between the two ends. The germline gives CDR1 LGHDT, CDR2 YNNKEL (reference sequence). The CDR3 is 15 residues long.